Detailed here is one T cell receptor (beta chain). Its antigen has not been determined. Base qualities are not recorded, but no much larger clone differs from it by a single base. The entry originates in a study of early stage breast cancer tumors (dated 2017 in TCRdb). In the study overall: Of the 15 to 20 invasive breast tumors, about a dozen were found to be estrogen receptor-positive, progesterone receptor-positive and HER2-negative. The average read coverage per sample was roughly 10-fold. Of the approximately 12 ER+/PR+/HER2- tumors, eight were classified as invasive ductal carcinomas and four as invasive lobular carcinomas. A total of over 2 million templates, representing about 1.1 million unique clonotypes, were detected across all samples.

General conclusions and limits of the study: Compared with adjacent normal breast tissue, tumors had approximately 2.5-fold higher T cell density and higher clonality. The small cohort size prevented analysis by tumor subtype. Repertoires from blood and normal breast were more alike than repertoires from blood and tumor, and in about 90% of the 16 patients, comparing each tissue with blood separated tumor from normal. Enriched TCRB sequences shared across patients were found to be mostly commonly generated sequences that were unlikely to play an important role in the tumor microenvironment. Chain pairing and functional markers such as CD4, CD8 and FOXP3 were not captured by bulk genomic DNA sequencing of unsorted cells.

The study profiled bulk TCR beta-chain repertoires in matched peripheral blood, tumor and adjacent normal breast tissue taken from over 15 patients with early-stage breast cancer. Before surgery, about 5-10 mL of whole blood was collected into EDTA tubes and then processed within 2 hours. Ficoll-Paque centrifugation in SepMate-50 tubes was used to isolate peripheral blood mononuclear cells. PBMCs were cryopreserved in aliquots of roughly 1.9 to 4.5 million cells in approximately 90% FBS with around 10% DMSO and kept in liquid nitrogen. Genomic DNA was extracted with the Qiagen AllPrep DNA/RNA Mini kit. Two independent genomic DNA replicates were amplified for each sample, with roughly 0.5 ug used for blood and around 1.5 ug for tumor or normal breast. Following the manufacturer's instructions, the ImmunoSeq Intro kit was used to carry out TCRB sequencing on genomic DNA. The multiplex PCR ran for 30 to 35 cycles using proprietary primers and spike-in control sequences for absolute quantification. Single-end 150-bp reads were used to sequence an 87-bp fragment spanning the CDR3 and the flanking V and J genes. Each lane of an Illumina MiSeq using version 3.0 chemistry carried seven multiplexed samples, with two replicates per sample. In the source study's methods: Raw data were processed by the vendor's proprietary pipeline, with both replicates merged into one result per sample. Productive rearrangements sharing the V-gene family, CDR3 amino acid sequence and J-gene segment were defined as clonotypes. To compute clonality, the normalized Shannon entropy (Pielou evenness) of TCRB abundances was subtracted from 1. To estimate T cell density, the total number of templates was divided by the number of input cells, which was inferred from the amount of DNA input. Recon was used with default parameters to estimate total repertoire diversity and clonality. A clonotype was considered tumor-enriched if its abundance in tumor exceeded 0.1% and was at least 32-fold higher than its abundance in normal breast. The immuneACCESS repertoire file appears here via TCRdb, limited to in-frame rearrangements. These files lack a portion of the clones; in checked studies, under half of the deficit traces to unresolved V genes, and the cause of the others is not known. The DNA was the basis for D and trimming; V, J and clone size are from that table. The sample data list approximately 19,000 clones, and 75% to 80% of these were observed just once. The biggest ten clones account for around a quarter of the sample.

The cysteine opens and the phenylalanine closes a CDR3 of 15 amino acids. Left in the record is the CDR3 DNA by itself, 45 bases read in frame from the first base. V is shortened by 0 bases, J by 4 bases, and the region joining them spans 11 bases. Per the germline V gene (reference sequence), SGHNT is the CDR1 and YYREEE is the CDR2. The sequence was collected from a person aged 55 to 75 with breast cancer. The chain links TRBV5-4 with TRBJ1-3; TRBD1 is a possible D gene, resting on 5 matching bases. What was sequenced was blood. The bases read TGTGCCAGCAGCTTGGCCGGGGCGGGGGGAAACACCATATATTTT. This codes for CASSLAGAGGNTIYF.